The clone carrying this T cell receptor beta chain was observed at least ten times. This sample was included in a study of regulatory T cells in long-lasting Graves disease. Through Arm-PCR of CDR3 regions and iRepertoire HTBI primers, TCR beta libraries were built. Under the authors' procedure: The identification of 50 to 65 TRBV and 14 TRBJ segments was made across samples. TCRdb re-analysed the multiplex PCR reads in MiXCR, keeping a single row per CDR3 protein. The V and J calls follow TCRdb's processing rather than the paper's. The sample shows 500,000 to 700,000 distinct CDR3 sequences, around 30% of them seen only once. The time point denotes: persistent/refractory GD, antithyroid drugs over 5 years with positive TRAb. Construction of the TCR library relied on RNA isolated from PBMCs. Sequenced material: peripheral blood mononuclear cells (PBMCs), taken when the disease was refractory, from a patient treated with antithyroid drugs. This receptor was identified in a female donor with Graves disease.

The CDR3 region has the DNA TGTGCCAGCAGCCCCCCGGGACAGCCGAACACTGAAGCTTTCTTT. Translating it yields CASSPPGQPNTEAFF. The chain combines TRBV11-2 with TRBJ1-1, with TRBD1 matching 7 bases. Germline CDR1 reads SGHAT; CDR2 reads FQNNGV. The J segment lost 1 base and the V segment lost 5 bases, leaving 7 bases of the junction unmatched. CDR3 length: 15 residues.